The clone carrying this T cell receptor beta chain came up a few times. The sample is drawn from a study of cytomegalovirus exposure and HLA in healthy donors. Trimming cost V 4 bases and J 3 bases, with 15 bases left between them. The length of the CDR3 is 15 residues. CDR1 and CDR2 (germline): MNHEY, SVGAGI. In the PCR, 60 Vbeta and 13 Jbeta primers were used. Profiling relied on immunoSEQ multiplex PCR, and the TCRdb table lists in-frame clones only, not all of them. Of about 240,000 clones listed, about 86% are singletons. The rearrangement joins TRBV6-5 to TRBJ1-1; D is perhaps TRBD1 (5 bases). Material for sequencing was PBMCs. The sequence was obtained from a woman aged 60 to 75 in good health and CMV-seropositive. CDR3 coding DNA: TGTGCCAGCAGTTCAAAGACAGAGCTGGACACTGAAGCTTTCTTT. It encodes CASSSKTELDTEAFF.